This section outlines one TCR beta chain sequence together with its context. These data come from a study of blood T cell repertoires in COVID-19. TCRdb keeps only in-frame clones here, not all; method: immunoSEQ multiplex PCR. In the table there are under 200,000 clones, over 80% of which are singletons. Trimming left V 5 bases short and J 5 bases short, with 12 bases between. CDR1 is SGHVS and CDR2 is FNYEAQ in the germline V gene. This CDR3 is built from 14 residues. This rearrangement joins TRBV7-6 to TRBJ1-4; a weak D match, TRBD1 (5 bases). The source of this sequence is a woman aged 60 to 75 with acute or convalescent COVID-19. The sequencing input was peripheral blood. The CDR3 loop reads CASSLGLLNEKLFF. CDR3 DNA sequence: TGTGCCAGCAGCCTGGGACTACTGAATGAAAAACTGTTTTTT. Drawing the rest from reference TRBV7-6 and TRBJ1-4, the complete variable domain is GAGVSQSPRYKVTKRGQDVALRCDPISGHVSLYWYRQALGQGPEFLTYFNYEAQQDKSGLPNDRFSAERPEGSISTLTIQRTEQRDSAMYRCASSLGLLNEKLFFGSGTQLSVL.